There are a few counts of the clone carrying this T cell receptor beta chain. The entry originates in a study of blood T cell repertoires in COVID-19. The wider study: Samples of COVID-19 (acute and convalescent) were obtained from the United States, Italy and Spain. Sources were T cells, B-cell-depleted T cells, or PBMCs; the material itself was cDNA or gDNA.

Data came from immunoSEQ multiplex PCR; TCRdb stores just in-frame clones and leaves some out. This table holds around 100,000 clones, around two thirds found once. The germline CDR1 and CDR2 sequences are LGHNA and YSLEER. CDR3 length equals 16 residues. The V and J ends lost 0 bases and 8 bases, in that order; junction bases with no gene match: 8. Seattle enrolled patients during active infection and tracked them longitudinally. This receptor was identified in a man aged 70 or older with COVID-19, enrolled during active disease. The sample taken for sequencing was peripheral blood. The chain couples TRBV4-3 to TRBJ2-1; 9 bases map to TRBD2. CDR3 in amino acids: CASSQDYRREGYEQFF. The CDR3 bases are TGCGCCAGCAGCCAAGACTATCGGCGGGAGGGTTATGAGCAGTTCTTC.